Listed below are T cell receptor beta chains from one sample, sequenced in a study of technical replicates of blood from several donors. Measured with immunoSEQ multiplex PCR; TCRdb has only the in-frame clones, and not every one. This sample carries tens of thousands of clones, just under 95% of them seen once, and the ten largest clones take 0.41%. Sequenced material: T cells isolated from PBMCs. These receptors all come from a human donor in good health. Each CDR3 is given with its conserved first and last residue. Fields, in order: V gene, D gene, clone size, J gene, CDR3 protein, CDR3 DNA. The D gene is left open where the match is weak. Rows give clone size only sometimes, using once, few, many, or a class for an expanded clone.

TRBV6-6	-	-	TRBJ2-7	CASRRGSYEQYF	TGTGCCAGCAGACGGGGTTCCTACGAGCAGTACTTC
TRBV6-5	TRBD2	-	TRBJ2-1	CASSSRTSGNNEQFF	TGTGCCAGCAGTTCACGGACTAGCGGAAACAATGAGCAGTTCTTC
TRBV15	TRBD1	once	TRBJ2-7	CATSRDNGRTGPYEQYF	TGTGCCACCAGCAGAGATAACGGCCGGACAGGACCCTACGAGCAGTACTTC
TRBV2	-	-	TRBJ2-2	CASREGTTGELFF	TGTGCCAGCAGGGAGGGCACCACCGGGGAGCTGTTTTTT
TRBV6-5	-	-	TRBJ2-7	CASSYRDLFSYEQYF	TGTGCCAGCAGCTACCGGGACTTGTTCTCCTACGAGCAGTACTTC
TRBV25-1	-	-	TRBJ1-2	CASSGSGFGYTF	TGTGCCAGCAGTGGATCAGGGTTTGGCTACACCTTC
TRBV18	-	-	TRBJ2-7	CASSKGVQTYEQYF	TGTGCCAGCTCAAAAGGGGTGCAGACCTACGAGCAGTACTTC
TRBV5-1	-	-	TRBJ1-2	CASSLDRRVGEGYTF	TGCGCCAGCAGCTTGGACAGGAGAGTAGGAGAAGGCTACACCTTC
TRBV7-2	-	-	TRBJ1-1	CASSGLQNTEAFF	TGTGCCAGCAGCGGACTTCAGAACACTGAAGCTTTCTTT
TRBV7-3	-	-	TRBJ2-1	CASSSLDNEQFF	TGTGCCAGCAGCTCACTTGACAATGAGCAGTTCTTC
TRBV7-3	-	-	TRBJ2-3	CASSLVHTDTQYF	TGTGCCAGCAGCTTAGTCCACACAGATACGCAGTATTTT
TRBV12-5	TRBD1	-	TRBJ1-5	CASGTQGGQPQHF	TGTGCTAGTGGTACACAGGGGGGGCAGCCCCAGCATTTT
TRBV14	-	few	TRBJ2-2	CASSQGWGQNTGELFF	TGTGCCAGCAGCCAAGGGTGGGGGCAGAACACCGGGGAGCTGTTTTTT
TRBV6-5	TRBD2	-	TRBJ2-1	CASSYSAGESYNEQFF	TGTGCCAGCAGTTACAGTGCGGGAGAGTCCTACAATGAGCAGTTCTTC
TRBV5-1	TRBD2	-	TRBJ2-1	CASSRGKPPGTTPKYNEQFF	TGCGCCAGCAGCCGAGGAAAACCCCCCGGGACTACCCCCAAATACAATGAGCAGTTCTTC
TRBV2	-	-	TRBJ2-3	CASNPQADTQYF	TGTGCCAGCAACCCACAGGCAGATACGCAGTATTTT
TRBV13	-	-	TRBJ2-5	CASSLGTLYQETQYF	TGTGCCAGCAGCCTCGGGACATTGTACCAAGAGACCCAGTACTTC
TRBV10-3	TRBD2	-	TRBJ2-3	CAISDGSGSTDTQYF	TGTGCCATCAGTGATGGTAGCGGGAGCACAGATACGCAGTATTTT
TRBV6-1	-	-	TRBJ1-6	CASSEVPLVSSPLHF	TGTGCCAGCAGTGAAGTCCCCCTTGTTAGTTCACCCCTCCACTTT
TRBV28	TRBD1	once	TRBJ2-7	CASSSPGTGGVEQYF	TGTGCCAGCAGTTCCCCTGGGACAGGTGGGGTCGAGCAGTACTTC
TRBV7-9	TRBD1	-	TRBJ1-2	CASSRDRVVGYTF	TGTGCCAGCAGCAGGGACAGGGTAGTTGGCTACACCTTC
TRBV7-2	TRBD1	-	TRBJ2-7	CASSLVTGGFEQYF	TGTGCCAGCAGCTTAGTTACAGGGGGTTTCGAGCAGTACTTC
TRBV4-1	-	once	TRBJ2-7	CASSQDVLLFEQYF	TGCGCCAGCAGCCAAGATGTTCTTTTATTCGAGCAGTACTTC
TRBV28	TRBD1	-	TRBJ2-2	CASSLRTGRELFF	TGTGCCAGCAGTCTCCGGACAGGCCGGGAGCTGTTTTTT
TRBV5-1	-	once	TRBJ2-7	CASQPYPGAYEQYF	TGCGCCAGTCAGCCATATCCGGGTGCCTACGAGCAGTACTTC
TRBV1	-	-	TRBJ1-3	CTSSQEKWPFDLVGNTIYF	TGCACCAGCAGCCAAGAGAAATGGCCTTTCGACTTGGTCGGAAACACCATATATTTT
TRBV5-1	TRBD2	-	TRBJ2-1	CASSPGVAGGYNEQFF	TGCGCCAGCAGCCCCGGGGTGGCGGGGGGATACAATGAGCAGTTCTTC
TRBV7-6	-	-	TRBJ1-3	CASSLAYSGGNTIYF	TGTGCCAGCAGCTTAGCATACTCCGGTGGAAACACCATATATTTT
TRBV2	-	-	TRBJ2-5	CASMRTFLQETQYF	TGTGCCAGCATGAGGACTTTCTTGCAAGAGACCCAGTACTTC
TRBV9	TRBD2	-	TRBJ2-5	CASSPRLADKETQYF	TGTGCCAGCAGCCCAAGACTAGCGGATAAAGAGACCCAGTACTTC
TRBV10-3	TRBD1	-	TRBJ1-3	CAISEGDSPGNTIYF	TGTGCCATCAGTGAGGGGGACAGCCCTGGAAACACCATATATTTT
TRBV7-9	-	-	TRBJ1-1	CASSYSNMNTEAFF	TGTGCCAGCAGCTACAGTAACATGAACACTGAAGCTTTCTTT
TRBV5-4	-	-	TRBJ2-7	CASSYRESYEQYF	TGTGCCAGCAGTTACAGGGAATCCTACGAGCAGTACTTC
TRBV27	-	-	TRBJ2-7	CASSLFSGGLGNEQYF	TGTGCCAGCAGTTTATTCTCCGGGGGGCTTGGTAACGAGCAGTACTTC
TRBV5-1	-	once	TRBJ2-1	CASSLGRNNEQFF	TGCGCCAGCAGCTTGGGGCGGAACAATGAGCAGTTCTTC
TRBV27	-	-	TRBJ2-7	CASSLLPGYEQYF	TGTGCCAGCAGTCTCCTCCCGGGGTACGAGCAGTACTTC
TRBV11-2	-	-	TRBJ2-2	CASSPEGLTGELFF	TGTGCCAGCAGCCCGGAGGGGCTCACCGGGGAGCTGTTTTTT
TRBV2	-	-	TRBJ2-3	CASSGPTGGLTQYF	TGTGCCAGCAGTGGCCCTACCGGAGGTTTAACGCAGTATTTT
TRBV5-1	TRBD2	-	TRBJ2-7	CASSQAGPSYEQYF	TGCGCCAGCAGCCAAGCGGGACCTTCCTACGAGCAGTACTTC
TRBV6-6	-	few	TRBJ1-1	CASSYFMNTEAFF	TGTGCCAGCAGTTACTTTATGAACACTGAAGCTTTCTTT